A selection of T cell receptor beta chains follows, all from one sample in a study of blood T cell repertoires in COVID-19. TCRdb's copy holds only in-frame clones and misses some; the assay was immunoSEQ multiplex PCR. Seen here are about 73,000 clones, 82% observed once, and the top ten hold around 4.1%. Sequencing used peripheral blood. The receptors come from a woman aged 60 to 75 with acute or convalescent COVID-19. The CDR3 runs from the conserved cysteine through the conserved F or W. D genes are given only for firm matches. The listing skips clone size in some rows; elsewhere it reads once, few, many or a size class.

TRBJ1-1 | TRBD1 | TRBV28 | NA | CASSGRTGALNTEAFF | TGTGCCAGCAGTGGGCGTACAGGGGCCCTGAACACTGAAGCTTTCTTT
TRBJ1-2 | NA | TRBV19 | once | CASRTDYGYTF | TGTGCCAGTAGAACGGACTATGGCTACACCTTC
TRBJ2-3 | TRBD2 | TRBV2 | NA | CASSPAGVGQNTQYF | TGTGCCAGCAGTCCGGCGGGAGTGGGCCAGAATACGCAGTATTTT
TRBJ1-1 | TRBD1 | TRBV28 | NA | CASSTGQATVNTEAFF | TGTGCCAGCAGTACTGGACAGGCAACTGTGAACACTGAAGCTTTCTTT
TRBJ1-5 | NA | TRBV3-1/TRBV3-2 | NA | CASSQDSRGSNQPQHF | TGTGCCAGCAGCCAAGATTCGCGTGGTAGCAATCAGCCCCAGCATTTT
TRBJ2-6 | NA | TRBV30 | NA | CAWSLGANVLTF | TGTGCCTGGAGCCTTGGGGCCAACGTCCTGACTTTC
TRBJ2-7 | NA | TRBV10-1 | NA | CASSDGSGGYEQYF | TGCGCCAGCAGTGATGGGTCAGGGGGGTACGAGCAGTACTTC
TRBJ1-5 | NA | TRBV5-6 | NA | CASSNDRRNQPQHF | TGTGCCAGCAGCAACGACAGACGCAATCAGCCCCAGCATTTT
TRBJ2-7 | NA | TRBV11-2 | NA | CASSLGTASYEQYF | TGTGCCAGCAGCCTAGGGACTGCTTCCTACGAGCAGTACTTC
TRBJ2-7 | NA | TRBV5-4 | NA | CASSLMSSYEQYF | TGTGCCAGCAGCTTAATGAGCTCCTACGAGCAGTACTTC
TRBJ2-2 | TRBD1 | TRBV19 | NA | CASRDRGRRGYTGELFF | TGTGCCAGTCGGGACAGGGGGCGCCGAGGGTACACCGGGGAGCTGTTTTTT
TRBJ2-4 | NA | TRBV23-1 | once | CASSRGLSLNHLAKNIQYF | TGCGCCAGCAGCCGCGGGCTGAGCCTCAACCATCTAGCCAAAAACATTCAGTACTTC
TRBJ1-1 | NA | TRBV5-1 | NA | CASSSSVTAGKNTEAFF | TGCGCCAGCAGCTCCTCTGTGACCGCAGGGAAGAACACTGAAGCTTTCTTT